Below, 31 T cell receptor beta chains from the same sample are listed, as sequenced in a study of follicular helper T cells after annual influenza vaccination. This sample's time point: 2015-2016 season, pre-vaccination. The table came from immunoSEQ multiplex PCR; TCRdb's copy has only in-frame clones and leaves some out. Of 9,000 or so clones listed, roughly 80% are singletons. The material sequenced was CXCR5+ CD38- circulating T follicular helper cells from blood, taken on the day of influenza vaccination. Subset: circulating Tfh, non-naive CD4+CXCR5+PD-1+ (ICOS+CD38+ or ICOS-CD38-). The origin of the receptors is an adult who received the influenza vaccine.

V is TRBV5-5 and J is TRBJ1-4; D call uncertain. V was clipped by 0 bases and J by 8 bases, with 14 bases between them. The CDR3 consists of 15 residues. Germline CDR1 and CDR2: SGHKS and YYEKEE (reference sequence). The CDR3 DNA sequence: TGTGCCAGCAGCTTGGAGGCGGGGAGAGGGGAAAAACTGTTTTTT. It is translated as CASSLEAGRGEKLFF.

The rearrangement joins TRBV30 to TRBJ1-2; TRBD1 is a possible D gene (6 bases). Germline CDR1 is GTSNPN and CDR2 is SVGIG (reference sequence). Trimming took off 1 base at V and 4 bases at J, with 10 bases between the two ends. This CDR3 region has 13 residues. The CDR3 here is CAWSEQGVYGYTF. The CDR3 region has the DNA TGTGCCTGGAGTGAACAGGGAGTCTATGGCTACACCTTC.

The rearrangement uses TRBV5-6 and TRBJ2-2; 7 nucleotides agree with TRBD1. Germline V gene lookup returns CDR1 SGHDT and CDR2 YYEEEE. The CDR3 runs 17 residues. V dropped 5 bases and J dropped 0; count of bases not matched to a gene: 10. CDR3 coding DNA: TGTGCCAGCAGTTCACAGGGGCTTCAAGCGAACACCGGGGAGCTGTTTTTT. As protein: CASSSQGLQANTGELFF.

The J gene is TRBJ2-5, the V gene TRBV7-3; D is unclear. The germline CDR1 and CDR2 sequences are SGHTA and FQGTGA. The CDR3 totals 14 residues. V was pared by 0 bases and J by 4 bases, with 9 bases between. DNA of the CDR3: TGTGCCAGCAGCTTAACGTCGGGTCGAGAGACCCAGTACTTC. Translation: CASSLTSGRETQYF.

The chain combines TRBV9 with TRBJ2-5; no firm D call. Trimming removed 4 bases from V and 1 base from J, with 11 bases in between. The V gene's germline CDR1 is SGDLS and CDR2 YYNGEE. CDR3 length: 14 residues. The CDR3 sequence is CASSSQQIQETQYF. CDR3 DNA sequence: TGTGCCAGCAGCTCCCAACAGATCCAAGAGACCCAGTACTTC.

The rearrangement joins TRBV30 to TRBJ2-6; D unresolved. This CDR3 has 15 amino acids. Germline values: CDR1 GTSNPN, CDR2 SVGIG (reference sequence). V was cut by 3 bases and J by 1 base, with 10 bases left in between. CDR3 coding DNA: TGTGCCTGGAGCCAAGGTATTTCTGGGGCCAACGTCCTGACTTTC. It translates to CAWSQGISGANVLTF. The variable domain in full, completed from reference TRBV30 and TRBJ2-6, reads SQTIHQWPATLVQPVGSPLSLECTVEGTSNPNLYWYRQAAGRGLQLLFYSVGIGQISSEVPQNLSASRPQDRQFILSSKKLLLSDSGFYLCAWSQGISGANVLTFGAGSRLTVL.

The rearrangement links TRBV21-1 to TRBJ2-4; the tabulated D call, TRBD2, remains unverified against the DNA. TRBV21-1 counts as a pseudogene. The CDR3 runs to 17 residues. The CDR3 loop is CASTEVGLAGEFCIQYF. The CDR3 DNA sequence: TGTGCCAGCACAGAGGTTGGACTAGCGGGAGAATTTTGCATTCAGTACTTC.

The rearrangement joins TRBV7-9 to TRBJ1-5; possibly TRBD1 for D (5 bases). Germline V gene lookup returns CDR1 SEHNR and CDR2 FQNEAQ (reference sequence). Trimming shortened V by 4 bases and J by 6 bases, and 10 bases separated the two germline ends. The CDR3 covers 13 residues. The CDR3 region is CASSSLGGQPQHF. The CDR3 region has the DNA TGTGCCAGCAGCTCCCTGGGGGGTCAGCCCCAGCATTTT.

This sequence joins TRBV5-6 and TRBJ1-2; unclear D gene. CDR3 length equals 14 residues. V gave up 3 bases and J gave up 4 bases, with 13 bases separating them. Germline V gene sequence: CDR1 SGHDT, CDR2 YYEEEE. This chain's CDR3 is CASSSWTLSYGYTF. Written as DNA, the CDR3 is TGTGCCAGCAGCTCCTGGACCCTTTCCTATGGCTACACCTTC.

This chain joins TRBV5-1 and TRBJ2-3; 8 bases map to TRBD1. V lost 0 bases, J lost 2 bases, and 2 bases stayed unmatched. The CDR3 totals 15 residues. CDR1 is SGHRS, CDR2 YFSETQ, per germline. CDR3 loop: CASSLDRGDTDTQYF. The CDR3 bases are TGCGCCAGCAGCTTGGACAGGGGGGACACAGATACGCAGTATTTT.

This rearrangement joins TRBV4-2 to TRBJ2-2; the match to TRBD2 covers 10 bases. Germline V gene data show CDR1 as LGHNA and CDR2 as YNFKEQ. J lost 5 bases, V lost 0 bases, and 6 bases had no gene match. This CDR3 is built from 17 residues. This CDR3 reads CASSQDLAGEWTGELFF. The CDR3 nucleotides read TGTGCCAGCAGCCAAGACCTAGCGGGAGAGTGGACCGGGGAGCTGTTTTTT.

V and J are TRBV11-2 and TRBJ2-7; D not resolved. With 1 base removed from V and 3 bases from J, the gap between germline ends came to 10 bases. CDR3 length equals 14 residues. Germline CDR1 SGHAT, CDR2 FQNNGV. CDR3 nucleotides: TGTGCCAGCAGCTTAGTTCTCAATCACTACGAGCAGTACTTC. This gives the protein CASSLVLNHYEQYF. Full variable domain (missing parts from reference TRBV11-2 and TRBJ2-7): EAGVAQSPRYKIIEKRQSVAFWCNPISGHATLYWYQQILGQGPKLLIQFQNNGVVDDSQLPKDRFSAERLKGVDSTLKIQPAKLEDSAVYLCASSLVLNHYEQYFGPGTRLTVT.

This clone was seen only a few times. V is TRBV19 and J is TRBJ2-1; 9 bases line up with TRBD2. With V trimmed by 3 bases and J by 6 bases, 9 bases remained unmatched. The germline V gene encodes CDR1 LNHDA and CDR2 SQIVND (reference sequence). CDR3 size: 16 residues. The CDR3 spells CASSILSGRNVNEQFF. The DNA for the CDR3 is TGTGCCAGTAGTATCCTGAGCGGGAGGAATGTCAATGAGCAGTTCTTC.

The rearrangement joins TRBV5-4 to TRBJ2-1; 13 nucleotides agree with TRBD2. Trimming removed 5 bases from V and 8 bases from J; junction bases left unmatched: 7. The germline gives CDR1 SGHNT, CDR2 YYREEE (reference sequence). The CDR3 consists of 15 residues. This CDR3 reads CASRRTSGSFDEQFF. The CDR3, as DNA: TGTGCCAGCAGACGGACTAGCGGGAGTTTTGATGAGCAGTTCTTC.

The chain employs TRBV28 and TRBJ2-7; D not resolved. The CDR3 covers 12 residues. Germline V gene data show CDR1 as MDHEN and CDR2 as SYDVKM. The V gene lost 3 bases and the J gene lost 3 bases, with 6 bases spanning the gap. The CDR3 nucleotides are TGTGCCAGCAGTTTTAGGAACTACGAGCAGTACTTC. It is translated as CASSFRNYEQYF.

The chain is built from TRBV5-1 and TRBJ1-1, with D tentatively TRBD1 (5 bases). The CDR3 is 13 amino acids. Per germline, CDR1 SGHRS and CDR2 YFSETQ. V lost 7 bases, J lost 8 bases, and 18 bases lay in between. CDR3 nucleotide sequence: TGCGCCAGCGGCAGGGCAGGGTTCGTGGAAGCTTTCTTT. Translated, it gives CASGRAGFVEAFF.

This clone was picked up a small number of times. The gene calls are TRBV12-5 and TRBJ2-7; TRBD1 is a possible D gene (6 bases). The V end was cut by 6 bases, the J end by 6 bases, with 12 bases between. The CDR3 has 12 residues. Germline assignment: CDR1 LGHNT and CDR2 FRNRAP. This chain's CDR3 is CASGPQGVEQYF. DNA of the CDR3: TGTGCTAGTGGACCACAGGGAGTCGAGCAGTACTTC.

The rearrangement links TRBV28 to TRBJ2-1; 8 nucleotides match TRBD1. Germline V gene data show CDR1 as MDHEN and CDR2 as SYDVKM. V lost 5 bases, J lost 3 bases, and 9 bases stayed unmatched. CDR3 size: 16 residues. DNA for the CDR3: TGTGCCAGCAGTCTCTCCGGACAGGGTTTCTACAATGAGCAGTTCTTC. Translation: CASSLSGQGFYNEQFF.

The V gene is TRBV15, the J gene TRBJ1-3; D is undetermined. The CDR3 extends over 17 amino acids. Trimming shortened V by 1 base and J by 2 bases, and 15 bases separated the two germline ends. The germline gives CDR1 LNHNV, CDR2 YYDKDF (reference sequence). CDR3 in amino acids: CATSRGTSWGTGNTIYF. The CDR3, as DNA: TGTGCCACCAGCAGAGGAACCTCCTGGGGAACTGGAAACACCATATATTTT.

This clone was recorded once. V usage is TRBV19 and J usage is TRBJ1-5; TRBD1 matches 7 bases. The germline V gene has CDR1 LNHDA and CDR2 SQIVND (reference sequence). V lost 3 bases, J lost 6 bases, and 5 bases stayed unmatched. The CDR3 consists of 14 residues. CDR3 region: CASSIQGGLQPQHF. CDR3 DNA: TGTGCCAGTAGTATCCAAGGGGGCCTTCAGCCCCAGCATTTT.

The gene calls are TRBV2 and TRBJ1-2, with D possibly matching TRBD1 (5 bases). CDR3 length equals 13 residues. Germline CDR1 SNHLY, CDR2 FYNNEI. V lost 4 bases and J lost 1, with 7 bases in between. The CDR3 region has the DNA TGTGCCAGCAGTGGGGGGAATAACTATGGCTACACCTTC. Translated, it gives CASSGGNNYGYTF.

This clone has only one observation. Here the CDR3 DNA reads TGTGCCAGCAGTCTCCGACGGGCCTACAATGAGCAGTTCTTC. Amino acids: CASSLRRAYNEQFF. The chain recombines TRBV27 with TRBJ2-1, with no clear D. Trimming removed 5 bases from V and 2 bases from J, with 10 bases in between. Germline V CDR1 and CDR2: MNHEY, SMNVEV (reference sequence). The CDR3 is 14 residues long.

The rearrangement links TRBV6-1 to TRBJ2-1; D uncertain. This CDR3 comprises 13 residues. CDR1 and CDR2 from the germline V gene are MNHNS and SASEGT. With 7 bases removed from V and 1 base from J, the gap between germline ends came to 8 bases. CDR3 sequence (DNA): TGTGCCAGCACAATCGGGTCCTACAATGAGCAGTTCTTC. It translates to CASTIGSYNEQFF.

V gene TRBV6-6 combines with J gene TRBJ1-5, with D hard to call. CDR3 length: 14 residues. Germline CDR1 MNHNY, CDR2 SVGAGI (reference sequence). The germline V and J ends were trimmed by 4 bases and 9 bases, with 16 bases remaining between them. The CDR3 nucleotides are TGTGCCAGCAGTTCCCCTCTGGAGTTCTCGCCCCAGCATTTT. Translating it yields CASSSPLEFSPQHF.

In this sample, this clone turned up a few times. The chain joins TRBV5-1 to TRBJ1-2; D call uncertain. The CDR3 runs to 14 residues. Germline V gene data show CDR1 as SGHRS and CDR2 as YFSETQ. V lost 3 bases to trimming and J lost 4 bases, with 13 bases between them. CDR3 nucleotides: TGCGCCAGCAGCTGGGCCCTCAGTGGCTATGGCTACACCTTC. This encodes CASSWALSGYGYTF.

V is TRBV2 and J is TRBJ2-6; 7 bases map to TRBD1. Germline V gene lookup returns CDR1 SNHLY and CDR2 FYNNEI. J was trimmed by 0 bases and V by 7 bases; bases with no gene match: 9. The CDR3 extends over 17 amino acids. Here the CDR3 reads CASKRGQARSGANVLTF. As DNA, the CDR3 is TGTGCCAGCAAAAGGGGGCAGGCCCGCTCTGGGGCCAACGTCCTGACTTTC.

This sequence joins TRBV28 and TRBJ1-1; tentatively, D is TRBD1 (6 bases). Germline loops: CDR1 MDHEN, CDR2 SYDVKM. V lost 5 bases and J lost 4, with 14 bases in between. This CDR3 is 14 amino acids long. In nucleotides, the CDR3 is TGTGCCAGCAGTCTTCTCCTACAGGGCACTGAAGCTTTCTTT. This gives the protein CASSLLLQGTEAFF.

The chain is built from TRBV11-2 and TRBJ2-7; TRBD2 might be the D (6 bases). Germline CDR1 and CDR2: SGHAT and FQNNGV. Trimming left V 2 bases short and J 3 bases short, with 14 bases between. The CDR3 is 15 residues long. The CDR3, as DNA: TGTGCCAGCAGCTTAACTTTAGGCGGGAACTACGAGCAGTACTTC. Translating it yields CASSLTLGGNYEQYF.

The CDR3 bases are TGTGCCAGCAGAGCATCGGACCGTTACTCCTACGAGCAGTACTTC. This translates into CASRASDRYSYEQYF. The V and J genes are TRBV28 and TRBJ2-7; D gene uncertain. This CDR3 is 15 amino acids long. Germline lookup yields CDR1 MDHEN and CDR2 SYDVKM. The V end was cut by 6 bases, the J end by 0 bases, with 15 bases between.

The J gene is TRBJ2-3, the V gene TRBV5-1, with TRBD1 identical over 8 bases. Germline V gene sequence: CDR1 SGHRS, CDR2 YFSETQ. The CDR3 sequence is 18 residues long. J lost 6 bases, V lost 0 bases, and 15 bases had no gene match. The CDR3 here is CASSLGGRGRTIMDTQYF. The CDR3, as DNA: TGCGCCAGCAGCTTGGGAGGCAGGGGGCGCACTATAATGGATACGCAGTATTTT.

The genes are TRBV14 and TRBJ1-1; a possible D gene is TRBD1 (5 bases). Germline assignment: CDR1 SGHDN and CDR2 FVKESK. With 0 bases removed from V and 7 bases from J, the gap between germline ends came to 9 bases. The length of the CDR3 is 13 residues. The CDR3 reads CASSQDREDEAFF. The CDR3 DNA reads TGTGCCAGCAGCCAAGACAGGGAGGATGAAGCTTTCTTT.